The next 21 T cell receptor beta chains were all read from a single sample in a study of PD-1 blockade in classical Hodgkin lymphoma. Each and every patient relapsed after autologous stem cell transplantation, and patients got differing brentuximab vedotin exposure. The study purified CD4+ T cells from thawed PBMCs using magnetic negative selection. The data were produced by immunoSEQ multiplex PCR, yet TCRdb's version contains in-frame clones alone and is incomplete. The table lists tens of thousands of clones, around three quarters of them singletons. Sequencing used CD4+ T cells from blood, obtained at baseline. These receptors originate from a human donor with classical Hodgkin lymphoma.

This clone has a handful of counts. This chain uses TRBV19 with TRBJ1-2; TRBD1 aligns across 8 bases. Germline lookup yields CDR1 LNHDA and CDR2 SQIVND (reference sequence). With V trimmed by 3 bases and J by 0 bases, 3 bases remained unmatched. CDR3 length equals 15 residues. DNA for the CDR3: TGTGCCAGTAGTATTGGGACAGGCACTAACTATGGCTACACCTTC. This codes for CASSIGTGTNYGYTF. The full variable domain, its missing parts supplied by reference TRBV19 and TRBJ1-2, is DGGITQSPKYLFRKEGQNVTLSCEQNLNHDAMYWYRQDPGQGLRLIYYSQIVNDFQKGDIAEGYSVSREKKESFPLTVTSAQKNPTAFYLCASSIGTGTNYGYTFGSGTRLTVV.

The chain is built from TRBV7-2 and TRBJ1-5; D uncertain. This CDR3 is 14 amino acids long. V was clipped by 7 bases and J by 0 bases, with 10 bases between them. Germline CDR1 and CDR2: SGHTA and FQGNSA. The CDR3 here is CASTAGVSNQPQHF. The CDR3 DNA reads TGTGCCAGCACCGCCGGGGTTAGCAATCAGCCCCAGCATTTT.

The J gene is TRBJ1-2, the V gene TRBV7-2; 10 nucleotides line up with TRBD1. J gave up 8 bases and V 1 base, and 13 bases lay outside the gene matches. The germline gives CDR1 SGHTA, CDR2 FQGNSA. This CDR3 region has 17 residues. For the CDR3, the DNA is TGTGCCAGCAGCTTAGAGGGGCCCGGGACAGGGGTGGAAGGCTACACCTTC. It translates to CASSLEGPGTGVEGYTF.

The V and J genes are TRBV30 and TRBJ1-1; D may be TRBD1 (6 bases). Germline CDR1 is GTSNPN and CDR2 is SVGIG (reference sequence). Trimming shortened V by 0 bases and J by 3 bases, and 14 bases separated the two germline ends. This CDR3 has 15 amino acids. CDR3 nucleotide sequence: TGTGCCTGGAGTGTAGGGCCAGGGGTCGACACTGAAGCTTTCTTT. Translation: CAWSVGPGVDTEAFF. The full variable domain, in which reference TRBV30 and TRBJ1-1 provide the parts outside the CDR3, is SQTIHQWPATLVQPVGSPLSLECTVEGTSNPNLYWYRQAAGRGLQLLFYSVGIGQISSEVPQNLSASRPQDRQFILSSKKLLLSDSGFYLCAWSVGPGVDTEAFFGQGTRLTVV.

The chain has TRBV7-7 and TRBJ1-1; D not resolved. With 2 bases removed from V and 0 bases from J, the gap between germline ends came to 4 bases. This CDR3 has 13 residues. Germline values: CDR1 SSHAT, CDR2 FNYEAQ (reference sequence). The CDR3 nucleotides are TGTGCCAGCAGCTTATCCCTGAACACTGAAGCTTTCTTT. It yields the protein CASSLSLNTEAFF.

This clone has just one count. The V call is TRBV7-8, the J call TRBJ2-3, with TRBD2 matching 8 bases. The ends lost 4 bases at V and 3 bases at J; junction bases unmatched: 9. The CDR3 spans 16 residues. CDR1 SGHVS and CDR2 FQNEAQ come from the germline V gene. The CDR3, as DNA: TGTGCCAGCAGCTCCCGAGCGGGGGCGAATACAGATACGCAGTATTTT. Its translation is CASSSRAGANTDTQYF.

J is TRBJ1-1 and V is TRBV2; 9 bases map to TRBD1. The CDR3 is made up of 13 amino acids. Germline V gene sequence: CDR1 SNHLY, CDR2 FYNNEI. Trimming cost V 6 bases and J 1 base; bases outside gene matches: 0. The chain's CDR3 is CASRTGGNTEAFF. The CDR3 DNA is TGTGCCAGCAGGACAGGGGGGAACACTGAAGCTTTCTTT. Using reference TRBV2 and TRBJ1-1 for the parts outside the CDR3, the full variable domain is EPEVTQTPSHQVTQMGQEVILRCVPISNHLYFYWYRQILGQKVEFLVSFYNNEISEKSEIFDDQFSVERPDGSNFTLKIRSTKLEDSAMYFCASRTGGNTEAFFGQGTRLTVV.

The gene calls are TRBV7-6 and TRBJ2-7; no firm D call. The CDR3 consists of 12 residues. Germline-derived CDR1 and CDR2 are SGHVS and FNYEAQ. Trimming left V 2 bases short and J 5 bases short, with 7 bases between. The CDR3 DNA follows: TGTGCCAGCAGCTTACTCGCCGACGAGCAGTACTTC. Protein sequence: CASSLLADEQYF.

The chain links TRBV19 to TRBJ2-7; 14 nucleotides agree with TRBD2. The CDR3 is made up of 14 amino acids. V lost 5 bases to trimming and J lost 6 bases; unmatched junction nucleotides: 3. The V gene's germline CDR1 is LNHDA and CDR2 SQIVND (reference sequence). The CDR3 loop reads CASSPGTSGGEQYF. The CDR3 nucleotides are TGTGCCAGTAGTCCAGGGACTAGCGGGGGCGAGCAGTACTTC.

This chain links TRBV11-2 with TRBJ2-2; 7 nucleotides line up with TRBD2. The germline gives CDR1 SGHAT, CDR2 FQNNGV. The CDR3 contains 17 residues. The ends lost 2 bases at V and 0 bases at J; junction bases unmatched: 6. The CDR3 DNA reads TGTGCCAGCAGCTTAAGTTTGCGGGGGTCGAACACCGGGGAGCTGTTTTTT. Translating it yields CASSLSLRGSNTGELFF.

The rearrangement joins TRBV6-1 to TRBJ1-3; D gene uncertain. Germline CDR1 reads MNHNS; CDR2 reads SASEGT. This CDR3 has 14 amino acids. Trimming took 2 bases from V and 3 from J, leaving 8 bases between them. CDR3 nucleotide sequence: TGTGCCAGCAGTGAATCTGGGGATGGAAACACCATATATTTT. Its translation: CASSESGDGNTIYF.

In this sample, this clone turned up once. The chain joins TRBV19 to TRBJ1-4, with no clear D. This CDR3 has 13 residues. The germline V gene has CDR1 LNHDA and CDR2 SQIVND (reference sequence). Trimming took off 3 bases at V and 6 bases at J, with 8 bases between the two ends. The CDR3 DNA is TGTGCCAGTAGTATTACTAAGGATGAAAAACTGTTTTTT. Its translation is CASSITKDEKLFF.

The chain is built from TRBV7-9 and TRBJ2-5; D unresolved. Germline V gene lookup returns CDR1 SEHNR and CDR2 FQNEAQ (reference sequence). V was shortened by 5 bases and J by 6 bases, with 19 bases between the two germline ends. CDR3 length equals 15 residues. The CDR3 region is CASSIGSRRRKTQYF. In DNA, the CDR3 is TGTGCCAGCAGCATCGGGTCTCGACGACGGAAGACCCAGTACTTC.

The chain couples TRBV7-6 to TRBJ1-6; D possibly corresponds to TRBD1 (6 bases). The ends were cut back, 1 base at V and 12 bases at J, with 10 bases in the middle. Germline V lookup: CDR1 SGHVS, CDR2 FNYEAQ. The CDR3 extends over 13 amino acids. This CDR3 is CASSLVGGEPLHF. The CDR3 nucleotides are TGTGCCAGCAGCTTAGTGGGGGGCGAACCCCTCCACTTT.

The CDR3 region is CASSLARTGELFF. CDR3 nucleotide sequence: TGTGCCAGCAGCTTAGCGCGTACCGGGGAGCTGTTTTTT. V is TRBV7-7 and J is TRBJ2-2, with D hard to call. CDR1 and CDR2 from the germline V gene are SSHAT and FNYEAQ (reference sequence). V lost 0 bases, J lost 5 bases, and 4 bases lay in between. The CDR3 contains 13 residues. The full variable domain, rest sourced from reference TRBV7-7 and TRBJ2-2, is GAGVSQSPRYKVTKRGQDVTLRCDPISSHATLYWYQQALGQGPEFLTYFNYEAQPDKSGLPSDRFSAERPEGSISTLTIQRTEQRDSAMYRCASSLARTGELFFGEGSRLTVL.

This chain links TRBV30 with TRBJ2-4, with D uncertain. Trimming shortened V by 5 bases and J by 1 base, and 15 bases separated the two germline ends. Germline-derived CDR1 and CDR2 are GTSNPN and SVGIG (reference sequence). There are 15 residues in the CDR3. The DNA of the CDR3 is TGTGCCTGGGGATCAGCCGCCTTGGCCAAAAACATTCAGTACTTC. It translates to CAWGSAALAKNIQYF.

This clone appeared once. The rearrangement uses TRBV9 and TRBJ1-1; the match to TRBD1 covers 7 bases. Trimming took 4 bases from V and 5 from J; bases not matched to a gene: 5. In germline, CDR1 is SGDLS, CDR2 YYNGEE. The CDR3 consists of 13 residues. The CDR3 DNA reads as TGTGCCAGCAGCAGCCGACAGGGTACTGAAGCTTTCTTT. This sequence encodes CASSSRQGTEAFF.

The DNA for the CDR3 is TGTGCCAGCAGTATTCCCCCAGGGTGGGGGCGCATGAACACTGAAGCTTTCTTT. As protein: CASSIPPGWGRMNTEAFF. The rearrangement links TRBV28 to TRBJ1-1; a weak D match, TRBD1 (6 bases). The germline V gene has CDR1 MDHEN and CDR2 SYDVKM. The CDR3 has 18 residues. Trimming shortened V by 5 bases and J by 0 bases, and 22 bases separated the two germline ends.

The genes are TRBV4-2 and TRBJ2-7; D gene uncertain. CDR1 and CDR2 from the germline V gene are LGHNA and YNFKEQ. The CDR3 loop spans 17 amino acids. V was cut by 0 bases and J by 4 bases, with 19 bases left in between. The CDR3 DNA follows: TGTGCCAGCAGCCAAGATGGAACAAGGGAAATCCGATACGAGCAGTACTTC. It is translated as CASSQDGTREIRYEQYF.

This clone was recorded a few times. V usage is TRBV29-1 and J usage is TRBJ1-1; a weak D match, TRBD1 (6 bases). Per the germline V gene, CDR1 is SQVTM and CDR2 is ANQGSEA. The CDR3 has 13 amino acids. V was clipped by 4 bases and J by 5 bases, with 14 bases between them. The CDR3, as DNA: TGCAGCGTTGTAAGGGGGGCGGGTACTGAAGCTTTCTTT. Amino acids: CSVVRGAGTEAFF.

CDR3 bases: TGTGCCAGTAGTCGCCGGGGAGGGAACACTGAAGCTTTCTTT. Amino acids: CASSRRGGNTEAFF. This chain connects TRBV19 to TRBJ1-1, with D unclear. The CDR3 extends over 14 amino acids. Germline-derived CDR1 and CDR2 are LNHDA and SQIVND (reference sequence). V gave up 5 bases and J gave up 1 base, with 11 bases separating them.